Given below is one T cell receptor beta chain in context. The source of the sample is a study of cytomegalovirus exposure and HLA in healthy donors. A multiplex PCR was run with 60 Vbeta primers and 13 Jbeta primers. TCRdb keeps only in-frame clones here, not all; method: immunoSEQ multiplex PCR. The sample contains under 150,000 clones, 73% of which appear only once. CDR1 KGHSH and CDR2 LQKENI come from the germline V gene. The CDR3 runs to 13 residues. V lost 3 bases, J lost 2 bases, and 7 bases lay in between. Unrecorded immune exposures were likely, despite nominal health at sampling. The chain uses TRBV18 and TRBJ2-5; D gene unclear. The sequenced sample consisted of PBMCs. This TCR was sampled from a human donor in good health. The CDR3 DNA reads as TGTGCCAGCTCACCTGACACTCAAGAGACCCAGTACTTC. It yields the protein CASSPDTQETQYF.